This TCR beta chain was identified during a study of T cells expressing NK-cell markers. Each CDR3 protein gets one entry in TCRdb, which reprocessed the 5' RACE reads and gives no DNA. This sample contains about 460,000 distinct CDR3 sequences. Germline V gene sequence: CDR1 SGHNT, CDR2 YYREEE (reference sequence). This CDR3 comprises 16 residues. This clonotype was obtained from a woman aged 50 to 60 in good health. This chain joins TRBV5-4 and TRBJ2-2; TCRdb proposes TRBD1, but this gene call is untestable without DNA. The sample consisted of blood T cells: a sorted CD56 or NKG2C T cell subset, CD4+ or CD8+ T cells, or bulk PBMC T cells (not recorded which). The CDR3 is CASSKPGQGGTGELFF.